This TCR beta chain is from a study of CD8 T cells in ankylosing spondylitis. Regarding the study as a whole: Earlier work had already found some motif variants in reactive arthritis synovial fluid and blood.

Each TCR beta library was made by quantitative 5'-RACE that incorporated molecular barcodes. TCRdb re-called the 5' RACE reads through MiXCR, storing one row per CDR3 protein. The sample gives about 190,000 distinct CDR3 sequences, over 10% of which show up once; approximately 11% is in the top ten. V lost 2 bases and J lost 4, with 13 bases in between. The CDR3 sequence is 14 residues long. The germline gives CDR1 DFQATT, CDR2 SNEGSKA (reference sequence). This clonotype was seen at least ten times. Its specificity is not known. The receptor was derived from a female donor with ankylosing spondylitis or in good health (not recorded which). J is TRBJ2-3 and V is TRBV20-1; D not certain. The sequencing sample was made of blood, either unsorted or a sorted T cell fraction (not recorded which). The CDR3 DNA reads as TGCAGTGCTAGACCGGGCCTTTATCCAGATACGCAGTATTTT. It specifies CSARPGLYPDTQYF.